This TCR beta chain was identified in a study of OX40 agonist ivuxolimab in advanced cancers. Whole-study context: Intravenous ivuxolimab was administered to patients every 2 weeks at 0.01 to 10 mg/kg.

Study outcomes and limitations: Expanded peripheral T cells had an undetermined antigen specificity. Researchers report that CD8+ T cells had, on average, more expanded clones than CD4+.

The repertoire was sequenced with immunoSEQ multiplex PCR; TCRdb's copy has only in-frame clones and lacks some. The data contain about 77,000 clones, around 86% of them singletons. Turning to this clone: The antigen is undetermined.

CDR3 size: 14 residues. J lost 3 bases, V lost 2 bases, and 4 bases had no gene match. Per germline, CDR1 SGHRS and CDR2 YFSETQ. The starting material was CD4+ or CD8+ T cells sorted from blood, obtained in a trial of the OX40 agonist ivuxolimab. V gene TRBV5-1 combines with J gene TRBJ2-7; 8 bases line up with TRBD1. This sequence was found in an adult with an advanced solid tumor such as melanoma, head and neck, liver or kidney cancer. CDR3: CASSFGTGHYEQYF. The CDR3 DNA sequence: TGCGCCAGCAGCTTTGGGACAGGCCACTACGAGCAGTACTTC.